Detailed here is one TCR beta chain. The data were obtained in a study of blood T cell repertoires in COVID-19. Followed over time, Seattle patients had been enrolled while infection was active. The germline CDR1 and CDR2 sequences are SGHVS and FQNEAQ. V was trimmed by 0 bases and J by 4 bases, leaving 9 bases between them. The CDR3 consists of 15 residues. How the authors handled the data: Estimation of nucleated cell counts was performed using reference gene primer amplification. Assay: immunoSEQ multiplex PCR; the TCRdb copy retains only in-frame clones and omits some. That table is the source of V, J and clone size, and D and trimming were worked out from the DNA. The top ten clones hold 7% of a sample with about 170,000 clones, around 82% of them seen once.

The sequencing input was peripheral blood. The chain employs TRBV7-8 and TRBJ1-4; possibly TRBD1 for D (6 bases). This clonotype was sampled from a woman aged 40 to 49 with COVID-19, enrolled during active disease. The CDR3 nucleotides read TGTGCCAGCAGCTTAGCGCTACAGGGTAATGAAAAACTGTTTTTT. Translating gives CASSLALQGNEKLFF.